At least ten counts were recorded for the clone carrying this TCR beta chain. The data belong to a study of blood T cells in healthy people across ages. Through a sample-barcoded 5' primer and a J-beta primer mix, a second PCR was run for about 6 to 11 cycles. Each cDNA was tagged by a template-switch adaptor containing 12 random nucleotides. TCRdb redid the calling of the 5' RACE reads with MiXCR, one entry per CDR3 protein. The top ten clones hold roughly 17% of a sample with roughly 900,000 distinct CDR3 sequences, under 30% of them seen once. The V gene's germline CDR1 is MNHEY and CDR2 SVGEGT. The CDR3 has 15 amino acids. V was cut by 6 bases and J by 3 bases, with 15 bases left in between. Healthy Caucasian individuals from Russia aged roughly 6 to 100 were enrolled as donors.

Sequencing was carried out using blood. The V call is TRBV6-2 or TRBV6-3, the J call TRBJ2-1; D is perhaps TRBD2 (6 bases). This TCR derives from a woman older than 75 in good health. The CDR3 region has the DNA TGTGCCAGCAGGGGGACTTTTCGGGGCTACAATGAGCAGTTCTTC. Amino acids: CASRGTFRGYNEQFF.